This T cell receptor beta chain was obtained from a study of blood T cell repertoires in COVID-19 (dated by TCRdb to the early 2020s). Study-wide context: Samples from collaborators originated in the United States, Italy and Spain and spanned both the acute and convalescent phases of COVID-19. The prospective study material was composed of cDNA or gDNA derived from T cells, B-cell-depleted T cells, or PBMCs. The repertoires were made available in a free public database intended to serve as a resource for research on the immune response to SARS-CoV-2. Nearly every sample came with metadata listing a de-identified subject ID, COVID-19 status, age in years and sex. Subjects who had been exposed to COVID-19, were actively infected with it, or had recovered from it provided the deeply sampled blood TCRbeta repertoires that made up the dataset. Where available, HLA class I and class II types were obtained from metadata supplied by the sample provider rather than from assay-based typing. Samples were obtained from the ongoing ImmuneRACE study (first 160 participants) and from over 1,000 subjects provided by 6 global collaborators.

The collaborating institutions used their own protocols to collect whole blood in K2EDTA tubes. For TCRbeta analysis, collaborator samples were shipped as frozen whole blood, as isolated PBMCs, or as DNA extracted from either sample type. Including the terminal cysteine and phenylalanine, the CDR3 comprises 12 residues. Only CDR3 DNA remains: 36 bases, in frame from the first base. Sequences ENHRY (CDR1) and SYGVKD (CDR2) are obtained from the germline V gene. The germline V and J ends show losses of 5 bases and 8 bases respectively, and no gene match explains 1 base of the junction. Details on this clone: This clone's antigen is unknown. The record has no base qualities; no much larger clone is one base away.

TCRbeta CDR3 regions were amplified from genomic DNA using the immunoSEQ Assay, a bias-controlled multiplex PCR. The authors processed their data as follows. Within the assay, amplification of reference gene primers was used to estimate how many nucleated cells each sample contained. To quantify the absolute abundance of each unique TCRbeta CDR3 rearrangement, sequence reads were collapsed and filtered. For each sample, productive Simpson clonality was calculated as the square root of Simpson's diversity index over productive rearrangements. This is the immuneACCESS table as TCRdb keeps it, with only in-frame sequences that have V and J called. A part of the clones is gone; compared with another copy, unresolved V genes explain less than half, and the rest is unexplained. V, J and clone size were drawn from that table, and D and trimming were deduced from the DNA. The sample table shows tens of thousands of clones, and 88% are seen once. In total, the top ten clones hold about 5% of the sample.

Points the paper makes about the study in general: Clinical and demographic metadata were provided uncurated, with the amount varying by source and participant.

The sequencing input was peripheral blood. The TCR originated in a woman at least 80 years old with active COVID-19. The rearranged segments are TRBV10-3 and TRBJ2-1, with 9 bases in between that match TRBD2. The DNA is TGTGCCATCAGTTCTAGCGGGGATGAGCAGTTCTTC. Translated, this is CAISSSGDEQFF.